This paragraph covers one T cell receptor beta chain sequence. The CDR3 runs 15 residues. Germline lookup yields CDR1 SNHLY and CDR2 FYNNEI. V shed 5 bases and J shed 5 bases, with 13 bases lying between them. Method: immunoSEQ multiplex PCR; TCRdb's copy keeps in-frame clones and lacks some. The table has a few hundred thousand clones, about 90% seen once. This record comes from a study of blood T cell repertoires in COVID-19. In Cohort 3, a recovered donor had either two negative PCRs, clearance, or symptom resolution. This sequence was found in a woman aged 25-40 years who had recovered from COVID-19. Sequencing used PBMCs or T cells enriched from blood (not recorded which). J is TRBJ1-6 and V is TRBV2, with D uncertain. CDR3 bases: TGTGCCAGCAGTCGAGCTACGTCCCATAATTCACCCCTCCACTTT. It is translated as CASSRATSHNSPLHF. Supplemented by reference TRBV2 and TRBJ1-6, the full variable domain reads EPEVTQTPSHQVTQMGQEVILRCVPISNHLYFYWYRQILGQKVEFLVSFYNNEISEKSEIFDDQFSVERPDGSNFTLKIRSTKLEDSAMYFCASSRATSHNSPLHFGNGTRLTVT.